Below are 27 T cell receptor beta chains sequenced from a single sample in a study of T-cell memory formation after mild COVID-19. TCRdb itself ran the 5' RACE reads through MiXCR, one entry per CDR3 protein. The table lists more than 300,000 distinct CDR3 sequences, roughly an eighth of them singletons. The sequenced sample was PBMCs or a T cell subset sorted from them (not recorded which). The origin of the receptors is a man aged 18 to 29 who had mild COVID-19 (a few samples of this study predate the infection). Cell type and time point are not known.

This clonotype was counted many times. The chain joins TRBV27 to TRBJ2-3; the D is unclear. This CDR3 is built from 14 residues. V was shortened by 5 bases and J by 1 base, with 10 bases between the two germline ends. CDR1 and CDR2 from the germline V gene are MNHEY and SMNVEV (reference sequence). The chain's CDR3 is CASSPTSGTDTQYF. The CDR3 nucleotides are TGTGCCAGCAGTCCAACCTCGGGCACAGATACGCAGTATTTT.

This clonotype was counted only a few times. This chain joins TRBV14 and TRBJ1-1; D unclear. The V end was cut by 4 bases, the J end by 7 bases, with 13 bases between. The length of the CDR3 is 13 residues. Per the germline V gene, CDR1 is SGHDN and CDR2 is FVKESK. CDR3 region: CASSPQPGYEAFF. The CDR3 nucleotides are TGTGCCAGCAGCCCACAACCGGGGTATGAAGCTTTCTTT. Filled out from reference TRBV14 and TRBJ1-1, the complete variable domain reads EAGVTQFPSHSVIEKGQTVTLRCDPISGHDNLYWYRRVMGKEIKFLLHFVKESKQDESGMPNNRFLAERTGGTYSTLKVQPAELEDSGVYFCASSPQPGYEAFFGQGTRLTVV.

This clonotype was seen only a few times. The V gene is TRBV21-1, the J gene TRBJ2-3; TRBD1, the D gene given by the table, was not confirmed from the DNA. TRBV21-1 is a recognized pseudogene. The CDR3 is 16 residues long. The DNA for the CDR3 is TGTGCCAGCAGCAAAGAACCTCGACAGGGACCAGGTACGCAGTATTTT. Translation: CASSKEPRQGPGTQYF.

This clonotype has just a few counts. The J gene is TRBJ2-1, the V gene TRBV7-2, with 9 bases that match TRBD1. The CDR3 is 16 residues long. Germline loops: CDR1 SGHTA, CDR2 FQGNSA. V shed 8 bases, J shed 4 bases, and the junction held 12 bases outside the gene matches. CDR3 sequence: CASRSAGTGSYNEQFF. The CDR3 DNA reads TGTGCCAGCCGTTCCGCCGGGACAGGGTCTTACAATGAGCAGTTCTTC. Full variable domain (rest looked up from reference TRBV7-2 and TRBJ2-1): GAGVSQSPSNKVTEKGKDVELRCDPISGHTALYWYRQSLGQGLEFLIYFQGNSAPDKSGLPSDRFSAERTGGSVSTLTIQRTQQEDSAVYLCASRSAGTGSYNEQFFGPGTRLTVL.

The CDR3 DNA is TGCAGCGTTGGGGGTACGCAGTATTTT. It is translated as CSVGGTQYF. The rearrangement uses TRBV29-1 and TRBJ2-3; D remains ambiguous. Germline loops: CDR1 SQVTM, CDR2 ANQGSEA. Trimming pared 4 bases from V and 8 bases from J, leaving 4 bases between. CDR3 length equals 9 residues.

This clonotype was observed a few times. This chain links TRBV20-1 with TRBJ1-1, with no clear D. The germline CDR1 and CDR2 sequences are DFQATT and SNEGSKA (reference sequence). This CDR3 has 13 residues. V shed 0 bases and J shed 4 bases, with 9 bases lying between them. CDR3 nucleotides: TGCAGTGCTAGAGATGAAGGGAGCACTGAAGCTTTCTTT. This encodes CSARDEGSTEAFF.

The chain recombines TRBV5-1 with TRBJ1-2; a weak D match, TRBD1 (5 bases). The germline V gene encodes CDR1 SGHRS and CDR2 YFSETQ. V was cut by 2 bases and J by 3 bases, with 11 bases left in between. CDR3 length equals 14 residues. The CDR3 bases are TGCGCCAGCAGCTTACACAGGTCGGACTATGGCTACACCTTC. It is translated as CASSLHRSDYGYTF.

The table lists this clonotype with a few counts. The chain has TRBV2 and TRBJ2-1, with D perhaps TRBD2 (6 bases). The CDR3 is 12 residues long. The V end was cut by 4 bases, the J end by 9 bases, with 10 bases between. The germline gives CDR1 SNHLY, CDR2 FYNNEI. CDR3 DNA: TGTGCCAGCAGTGGGACTACCATTGAGCAGTTCTTC. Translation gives CASSGTTIEQFF.

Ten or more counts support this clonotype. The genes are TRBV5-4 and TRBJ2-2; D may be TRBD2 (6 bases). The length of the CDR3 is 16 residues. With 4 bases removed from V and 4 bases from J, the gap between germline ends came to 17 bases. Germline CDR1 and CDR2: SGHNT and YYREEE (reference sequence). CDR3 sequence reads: CASSTKSSGSTGELFF. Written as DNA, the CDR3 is TGTGCCAGCAGCACCAAGAGTAGCGGAAGCACCGGGGAGCTGTTTTTT.

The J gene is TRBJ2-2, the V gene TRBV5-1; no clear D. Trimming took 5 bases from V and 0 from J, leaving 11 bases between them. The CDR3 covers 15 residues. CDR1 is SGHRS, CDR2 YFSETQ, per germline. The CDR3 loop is CASRSVGANTGELFF. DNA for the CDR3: TGCGCCAGCAGGTCAGTGGGCGCGAACACCGGGGAGCTGTTTTTT.

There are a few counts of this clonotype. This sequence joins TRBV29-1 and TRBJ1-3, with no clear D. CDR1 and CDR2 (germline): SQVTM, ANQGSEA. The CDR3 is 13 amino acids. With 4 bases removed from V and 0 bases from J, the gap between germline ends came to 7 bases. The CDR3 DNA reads TGCAGCGTTGGACACGGCTCTGGAAACACCATATATTTT. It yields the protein CSVGHGSGNTIYF.

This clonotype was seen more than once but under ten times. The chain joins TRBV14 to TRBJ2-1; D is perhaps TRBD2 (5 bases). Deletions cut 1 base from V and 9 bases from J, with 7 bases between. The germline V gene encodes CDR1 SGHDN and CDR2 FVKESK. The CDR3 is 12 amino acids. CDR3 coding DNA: TGTGCCAGCAGCCAAGTTCGGGGTGAGCAGTTCTTC. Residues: CASSQVRGEQFF. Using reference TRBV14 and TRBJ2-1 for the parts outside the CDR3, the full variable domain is EAGVTQFPSHSVIEKGQTVTLRCDPISGHDNLYWYRRVMGKEIKFLLHFVKESKQDESGMPNNRFLAERTGGTYSTLKVQPAELEDSGVYFCASSQVRGEQFFGPGTRLTVL.

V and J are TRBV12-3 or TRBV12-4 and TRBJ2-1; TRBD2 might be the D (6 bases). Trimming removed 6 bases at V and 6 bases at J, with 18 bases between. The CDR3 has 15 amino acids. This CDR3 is CASSLASAVRNEQFF. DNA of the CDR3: TGTGCCAGCAGCCTTGCTAGCGCGGTGCGCAATGAGCAGTTCTTC.

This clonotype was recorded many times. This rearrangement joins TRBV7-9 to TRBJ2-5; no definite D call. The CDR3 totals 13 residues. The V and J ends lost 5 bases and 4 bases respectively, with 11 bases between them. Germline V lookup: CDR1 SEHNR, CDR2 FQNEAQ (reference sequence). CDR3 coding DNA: TGTGCCAGCAGCGCTAACACTGGAGAGACCCAGTACTTC. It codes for CASSANTGETQYF. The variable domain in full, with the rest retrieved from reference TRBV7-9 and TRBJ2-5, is DTGVSQNPRHKITKRGQNVTFRCDPISEHNRLYWYRQTLGQGPEFLTYFQNEAQLEKSRLLSDRFSAERPKGSFSTLEIQRTEQGDSAMYLCASSANTGETQYFGPGTRLLVL.

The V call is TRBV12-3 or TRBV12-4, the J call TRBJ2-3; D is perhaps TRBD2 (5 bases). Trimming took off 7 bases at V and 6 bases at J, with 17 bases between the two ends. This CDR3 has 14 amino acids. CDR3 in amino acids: CASTQRAGPDTQYF. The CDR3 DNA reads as TGTGCCAGCACCCAAAGGGCGGGTCCCGATACGCAGTATTTT.

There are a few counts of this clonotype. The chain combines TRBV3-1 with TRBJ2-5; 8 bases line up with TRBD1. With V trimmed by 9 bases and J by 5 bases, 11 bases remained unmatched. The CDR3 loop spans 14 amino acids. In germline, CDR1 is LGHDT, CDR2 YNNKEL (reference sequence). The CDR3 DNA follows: TGTGCCAGTACTGGACAGGGAGTAAAGGAGACCCAGTACTTC. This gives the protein CASTGQGVKETQYF.

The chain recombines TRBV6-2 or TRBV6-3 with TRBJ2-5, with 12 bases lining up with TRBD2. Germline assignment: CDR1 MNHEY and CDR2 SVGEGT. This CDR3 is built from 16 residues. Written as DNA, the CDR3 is TGTTTCAGCAGTTACCTCTCTAGCGGGGGGGCAGAGACCCAGTACTTC. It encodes CFSSYLSSGGAETQYF.

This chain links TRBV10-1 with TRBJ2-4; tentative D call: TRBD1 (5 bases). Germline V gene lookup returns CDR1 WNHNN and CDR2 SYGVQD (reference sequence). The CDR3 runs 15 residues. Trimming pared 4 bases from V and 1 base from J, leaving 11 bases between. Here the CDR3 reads CASSASRDAKNIQYF. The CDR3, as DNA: TGCGCCAGCAGTGCAAGCAGGGATGCCAAAAACATTCAGTACTTC.

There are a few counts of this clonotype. The CDR3 region is CASSQDPGRAKNIQYF. The CDR3 region has the DNA TGTGCCAGCAGCCAAGATCCGGGGCGAGCCAAAAACATTCAGTACTTC. V gene TRBV14 combines with J gene TRBJ2-4; D is tentatively TRBD1 or TRBD2 (5 bases each). Germline V gives CDR1 SGHDN, CDR2 FVKESK. Trimming shortened V by 0 bases and J by 0 bases, and 9 bases separated the two germline ends. This CDR3 region has 16 residues.

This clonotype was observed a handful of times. The CDR3 DNA follows: TGTGCCAGCAGTTTTAACCCGTACGGATCCGGGGAGCTGTTTTTT. Translating gives CASSFNPYGSGELFF. V gene TRBV27 combines with J gene TRBJ2-2; no clear D gene. Trimming removed 3 bases at V and 6 bases at J, with 14 bases between. Germline CDR1 and CDR2: MNHEY and SMNVEV (reference sequence). CDR3 size: 15 residues.

CDR3 DNA sequence: TGCGCCAGCAGCTTATCGTTCCGGACCGAAGAGACCCAGTACTTC. Translating it yields CASSLSFRTEETQYF. This rearrangement joins TRBV5-1 to TRBJ2-5; the D is unclear. Germline V gene lookup returns CDR1 SGHRS and CDR2 YFSETQ. The CDR3 consists of 15 residues. Trimming removed 2 bases at V and 3 bases at J, with 14 bases between. Based on the CDR3 plus reference TRBV5-1 and TRBJ2-5, the full variable domain is KAGVTQTPRYLIKTRGQQVTLSCSPISGHRSVSWYQQTPGQGLQFLFEYFSETQRNKGNFPGRFSGRQFSNSRSEMNVSTLELGDSALYLCASSLSFRTEETQYFGPGTRLLVL.

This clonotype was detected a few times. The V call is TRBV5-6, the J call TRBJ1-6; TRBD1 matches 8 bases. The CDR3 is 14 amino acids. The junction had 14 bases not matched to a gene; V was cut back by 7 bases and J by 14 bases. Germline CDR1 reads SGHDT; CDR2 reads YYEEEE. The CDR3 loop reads CASVGQGGGGTLHF. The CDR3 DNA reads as TGTGCCAGCGTTGGACAGGGAGGAGGAGGCACCCTCCACTTT.

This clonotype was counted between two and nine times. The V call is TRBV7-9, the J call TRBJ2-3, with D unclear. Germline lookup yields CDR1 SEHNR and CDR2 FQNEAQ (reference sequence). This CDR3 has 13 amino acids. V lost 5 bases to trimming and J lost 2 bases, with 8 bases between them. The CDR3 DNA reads TGTGCCAGCAGCCCGCAGCACACAGATACGCAGTATTTT. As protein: CASSPQHTDTQYF.

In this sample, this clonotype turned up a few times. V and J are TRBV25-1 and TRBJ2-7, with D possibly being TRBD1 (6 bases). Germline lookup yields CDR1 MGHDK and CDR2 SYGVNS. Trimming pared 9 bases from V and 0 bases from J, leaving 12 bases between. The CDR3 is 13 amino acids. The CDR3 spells CASGQYDSYEQYF. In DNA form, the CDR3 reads TGTGCCAGTGGACAGTACGACTCCTACGAGCAGTACTTC.

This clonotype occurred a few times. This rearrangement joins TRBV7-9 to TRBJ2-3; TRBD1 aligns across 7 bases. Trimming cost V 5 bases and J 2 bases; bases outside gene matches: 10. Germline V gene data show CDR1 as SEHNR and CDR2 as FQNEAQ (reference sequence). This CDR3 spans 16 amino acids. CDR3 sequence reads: CASSRPGQRSTDTQYF. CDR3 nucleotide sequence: TGTGCCAGCAGCCGCCCGGGACAGAGATCCACAGATACGCAGTATTTT.

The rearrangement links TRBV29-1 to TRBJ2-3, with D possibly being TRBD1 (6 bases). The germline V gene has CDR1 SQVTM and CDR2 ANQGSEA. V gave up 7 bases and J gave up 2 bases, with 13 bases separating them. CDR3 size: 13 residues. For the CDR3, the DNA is TGCAGCGGAAGACAGGCCCCCACAGATACGCAGTATTTT. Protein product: CSGRQAPTDTQYF.

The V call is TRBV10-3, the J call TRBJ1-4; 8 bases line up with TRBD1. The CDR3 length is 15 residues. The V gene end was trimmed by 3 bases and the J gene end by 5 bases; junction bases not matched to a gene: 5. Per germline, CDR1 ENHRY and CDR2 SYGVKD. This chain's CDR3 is CAISDSTGVNEKLFF. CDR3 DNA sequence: TGTGCCATCAGTGACTCGACAGGGGTCAATGAAAAACTGTTTTTT.